This TCR beta chain stems from a study of blood T cell repertoires in COVID-19. Whole-study context: From the United States, Italy and Spain came samples of acute and convalescent COVID-19. The cDNA or gDNA used as material had been derived from T cells, B-cell-depleted T cells, or PBMCs.

CDR3 length: 15 amino acids. After removal of 6 bases from V and 2 bases from J, the junction contained 4 bases not matched to a gene. Germline loops: CDR1 MNHEY, CDR2 SVGAGI. In the original workflow: Amplified reference gene primers provided the basis for estimating nucleated cell counts. Libraries were prepared by immunoSEQ multiplex PCR; TCRdb keeps only in-frame clonotypes and omits some of them. V and J calls and clone size come straight from that table; D and trimming were deduced from the DNA. The data show around 200,000 clones, roughly 89% seen once. V usage is TRBV6-5 and J usage is TRBJ2-3; 11 bases line up with TRBD2. This TCR was recovered from a woman younger than 30 who had recovered from COVID-19. Sequences were obtained from peripheral blood. CDR3 in amino acids: CASSLTSGNTDTQYF. CDR3 nucleotides: TGTGCCAGCAGCTTGACTAGCGGGAACACAGATACGCAGTATTTT.